The T cell receptor (beta chain) described here comes from a study of cytomegalovirus exposure and HLA in healthy donors. Study-level results: Researchers reported from a later analysis that most CMV-associated TCR beta chains appeared HLA-restricted. According to reports, the classifier identified cytomegalovirus status with high specificity and sensitivity.

There are 17 residues in the CDR3. Trimming left V 1 base short and J 4 bases short, with 19 bases between. Germline values: CDR1 SGHTA, CDR2 FQGTGA. To note about this clone: Its antigen is as yet unknown.

It was with 60 Vbeta and 13 Jbeta primers that the PCR ran. The data were produced by immunoSEQ multiplex PCR, yet TCRdb's version contains in-frame clones alone and is incomplete. This sample yields about 190,000 clones, of which about 88% are seen a single time; 0.25% to 0.4% belongs to the top ten. Sequenced material: PBMCs. V usage is TRBV7-3 and J usage is TRBJ1-2; perhaps TRBD1 as D (6 bases). The receptor was isolated from a woman in her twenties or thirties in good health and CMV-seronegative. The CDR3: CASSLSHGRGHLYGYTF. The CDR3 region has the DNA TGTGCCAGCAGCTTAAGTCATGGCAGGGGACACCTCTATGGCTACACCTTC.